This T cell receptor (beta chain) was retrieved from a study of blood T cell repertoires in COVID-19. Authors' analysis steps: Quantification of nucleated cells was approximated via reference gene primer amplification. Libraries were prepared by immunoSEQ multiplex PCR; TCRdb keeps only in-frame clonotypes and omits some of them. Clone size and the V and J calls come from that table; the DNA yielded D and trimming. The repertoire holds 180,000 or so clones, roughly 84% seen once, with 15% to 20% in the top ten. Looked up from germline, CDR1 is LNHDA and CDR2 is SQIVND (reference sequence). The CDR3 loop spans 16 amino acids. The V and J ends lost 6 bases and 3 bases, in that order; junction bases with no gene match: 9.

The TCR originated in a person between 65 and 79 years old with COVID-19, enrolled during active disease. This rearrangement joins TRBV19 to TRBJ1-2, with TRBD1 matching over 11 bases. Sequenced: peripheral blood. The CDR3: CASSHRTGGNDYGYTF. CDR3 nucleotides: TGTGCCAGTAGCCACAGGACAGGGGGCAATGACTATGGCTACACCTTC.